This TCR beta chain was captured in a study of cytomegalovirus exposure and HLA in healthy donors. Details on this clone: The antigen is not known.

Primers for the PCR totalled 60 Vbeta and 13 Jbeta. The data were produced by immunoSEQ multiplex PCR, yet TCRdb's version contains in-frame clones alone and is incomplete. The sample holds around 130,000 clones; over 70% are singletons and the top ten take 1.8%. The study, taken as a whole, reports: Later on, an analysis tied under 20,000 TCR beta sequences to HLA alleles at 0.05 false discovery rate. Clonal expansion was found to be greater in HLA-associated TCR beta chains than in equally common others in a later analysis.

Healthy bone marrow donors supplied every sample. V lost 7 bases, J lost 4 bases, and 11 bases lay in between. Germline V lookup: CDR1 MDHEN, CDR2 SYDVKM. The CDR3 runs 12 residues. Material: PBMCs. The source is a middle-aged woman in good health and CMV-seronegative. The gene calls are TRBV28 and TRBJ2-7; D is possibly TRBD1 (6 bases). CDR3 nucleotide sequence: TGTGCCAGCAATACAGGGTCTTACGAGCAGTACTTC. Encoded protein: CASNTGSYEQYF.